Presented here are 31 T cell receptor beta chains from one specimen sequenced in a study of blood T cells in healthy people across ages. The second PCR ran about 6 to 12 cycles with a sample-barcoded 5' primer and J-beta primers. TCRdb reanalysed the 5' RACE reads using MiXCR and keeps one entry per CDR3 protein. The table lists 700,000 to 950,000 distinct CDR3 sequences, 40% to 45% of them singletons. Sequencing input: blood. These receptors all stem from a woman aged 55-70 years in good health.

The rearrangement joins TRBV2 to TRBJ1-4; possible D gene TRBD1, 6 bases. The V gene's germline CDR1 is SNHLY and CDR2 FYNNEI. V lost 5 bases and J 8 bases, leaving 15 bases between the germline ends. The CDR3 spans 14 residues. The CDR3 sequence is CASSRTGSREKLFF. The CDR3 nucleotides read TGTGCCAGCAGTCGAACAGGGTCTAGAGAAAAACTGTTTTTT.

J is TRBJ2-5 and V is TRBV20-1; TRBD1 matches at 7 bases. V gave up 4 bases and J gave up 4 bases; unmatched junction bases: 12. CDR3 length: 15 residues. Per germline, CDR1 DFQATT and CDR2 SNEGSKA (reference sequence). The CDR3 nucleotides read TGCAGTGCTACCGGTGGGACAGTTTTGCGAGAGACCCAGTACTTC. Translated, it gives CSATGGTVLRETQYF.

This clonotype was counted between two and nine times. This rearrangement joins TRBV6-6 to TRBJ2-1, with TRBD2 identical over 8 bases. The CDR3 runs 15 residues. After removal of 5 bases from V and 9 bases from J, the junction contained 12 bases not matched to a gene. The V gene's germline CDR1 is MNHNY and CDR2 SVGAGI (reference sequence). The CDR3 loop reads CASSHSFGSGSEQFF. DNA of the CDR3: TGTGCCAGCAGTCATTCTTTCGGGAGCGGGAGTGAGCAGTTCTTC.

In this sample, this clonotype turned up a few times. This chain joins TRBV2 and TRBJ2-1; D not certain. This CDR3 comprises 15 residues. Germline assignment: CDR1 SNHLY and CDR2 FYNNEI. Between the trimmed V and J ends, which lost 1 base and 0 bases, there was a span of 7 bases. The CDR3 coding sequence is TGTGCCAGCAGTGAAGGTCCAAGCTCCTACAATGAGCAGTTCTTC. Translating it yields CASSEGPSSYNEQFF. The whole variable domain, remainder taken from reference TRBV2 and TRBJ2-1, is EPEVTQTPSHQVTQMGQEVILRCVPISNHLYFYWYRQILGQKVEFLVSFYNNEISEKSEIFDDQFSVERPDGSNFTLKIRSTKLEDSAMYFCASSEGPSSYNEQFFGPGTRLTVL.

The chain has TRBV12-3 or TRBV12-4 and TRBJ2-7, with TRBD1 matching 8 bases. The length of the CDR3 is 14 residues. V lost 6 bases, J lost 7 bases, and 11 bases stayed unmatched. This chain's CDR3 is CASRFRTGWNEQYF. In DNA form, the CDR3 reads TGTGCCAGCAGATTCCGGACAGGGTGGAATGAGCAGTACTTC.

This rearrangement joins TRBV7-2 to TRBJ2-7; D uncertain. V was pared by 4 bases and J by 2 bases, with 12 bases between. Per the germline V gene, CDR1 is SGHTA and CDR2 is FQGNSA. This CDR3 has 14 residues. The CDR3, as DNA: TGTGCCAGCAGCTCTCCGGCGTCAACCTACGAGCAGTACTTC. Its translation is CASSSPASTYEQYF.

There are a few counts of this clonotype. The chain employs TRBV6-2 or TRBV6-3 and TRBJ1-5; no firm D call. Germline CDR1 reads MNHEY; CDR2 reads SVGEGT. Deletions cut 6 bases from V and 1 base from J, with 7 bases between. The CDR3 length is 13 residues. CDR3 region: CASRDGSNQPQHF. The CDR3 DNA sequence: TGTGCCAGCAGGGATGGAAGCAATCAGCCCCAGCATTTT.

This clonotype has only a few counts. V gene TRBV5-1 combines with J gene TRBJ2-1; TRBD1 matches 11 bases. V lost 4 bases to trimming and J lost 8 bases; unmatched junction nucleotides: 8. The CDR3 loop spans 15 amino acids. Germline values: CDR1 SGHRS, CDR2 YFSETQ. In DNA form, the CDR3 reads TGCGCCAGCAGCCCCCGGACAGGGGGCAACTATGAGCAGTTCTTC. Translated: CASSPRTGGNYEQFF.

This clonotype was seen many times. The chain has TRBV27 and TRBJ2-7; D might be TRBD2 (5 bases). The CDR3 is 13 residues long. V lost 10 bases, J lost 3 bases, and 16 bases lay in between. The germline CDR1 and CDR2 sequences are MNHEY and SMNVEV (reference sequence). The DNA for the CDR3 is TGTGCCACCGGCCTCGGGAATCACTACGAGCAGTACTTC. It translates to CATGLGNHYEQYF.

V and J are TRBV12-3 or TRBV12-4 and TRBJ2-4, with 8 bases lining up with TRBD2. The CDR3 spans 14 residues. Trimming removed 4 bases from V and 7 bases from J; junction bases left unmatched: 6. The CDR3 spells CASSSIAGWNIQYF. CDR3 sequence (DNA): TGTGCCAGCAGTTCCATAGCGGGGTGGAACATTCAGTACTTC.

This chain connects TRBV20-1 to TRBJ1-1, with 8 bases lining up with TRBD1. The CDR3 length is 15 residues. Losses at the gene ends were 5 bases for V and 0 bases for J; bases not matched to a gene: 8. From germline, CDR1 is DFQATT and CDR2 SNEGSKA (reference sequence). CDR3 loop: CSALEGQGMNTEAFF. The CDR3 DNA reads TGCAGTGCTTTAGAAGGACAGGGAATGAACACTGAAGCTTTCTTT.

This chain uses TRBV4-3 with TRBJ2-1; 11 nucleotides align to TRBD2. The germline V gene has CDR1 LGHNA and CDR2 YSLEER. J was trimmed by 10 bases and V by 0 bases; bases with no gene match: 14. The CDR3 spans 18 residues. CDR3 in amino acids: CASSQDGRASGGSYEQFF. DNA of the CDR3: TGCGCCAGCAGCCAAGACGGCCGGGCTAGCGGGGGGTCCTACGAGCAGTTCTTC.

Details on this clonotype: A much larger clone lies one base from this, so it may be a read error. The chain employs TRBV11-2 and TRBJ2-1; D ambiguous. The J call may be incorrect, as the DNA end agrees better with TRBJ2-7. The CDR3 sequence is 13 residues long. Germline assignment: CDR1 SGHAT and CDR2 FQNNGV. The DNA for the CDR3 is TGTGCCAGCAGCTCTGGCGGATACAATGAGCAGTACTTC. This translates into CASSSGGYNEQYF.

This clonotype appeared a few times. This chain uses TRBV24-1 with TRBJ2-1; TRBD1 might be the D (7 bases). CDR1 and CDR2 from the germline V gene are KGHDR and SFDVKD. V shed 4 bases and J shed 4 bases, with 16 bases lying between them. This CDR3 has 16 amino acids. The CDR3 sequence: CATSEGGTASYNEQFF. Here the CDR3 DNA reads TGTGCCACCAGTGAAGGGGGGACAGCGAGTTACAATGAGCAGTTCTTC.

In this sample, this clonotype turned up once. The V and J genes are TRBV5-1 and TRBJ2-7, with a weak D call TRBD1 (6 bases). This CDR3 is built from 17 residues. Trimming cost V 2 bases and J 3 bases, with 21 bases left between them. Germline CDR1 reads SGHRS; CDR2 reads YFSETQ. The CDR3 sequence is CASSLDTGFPSLYEQYF. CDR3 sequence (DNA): TGCGCCAGCAGCTTAGATACAGGGTTTCCCTCCCTCTACGAGCAGTACTTC.

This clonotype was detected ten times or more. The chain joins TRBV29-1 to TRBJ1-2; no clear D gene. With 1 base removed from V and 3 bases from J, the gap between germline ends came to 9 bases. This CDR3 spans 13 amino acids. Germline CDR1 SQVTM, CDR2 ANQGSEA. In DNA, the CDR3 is TGCAGCGTTGAAGTCGGAACGGACTATGGCTACACCTTC. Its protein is CSVEVGTDYGYTF.

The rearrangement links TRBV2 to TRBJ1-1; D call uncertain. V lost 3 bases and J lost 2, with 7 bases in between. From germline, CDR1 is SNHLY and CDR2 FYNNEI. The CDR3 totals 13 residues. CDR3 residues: CASSDESNTEAFF. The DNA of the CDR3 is TGTGCCAGCAGTGATGAGAGCAACACTGAAGCTTTCTTT.

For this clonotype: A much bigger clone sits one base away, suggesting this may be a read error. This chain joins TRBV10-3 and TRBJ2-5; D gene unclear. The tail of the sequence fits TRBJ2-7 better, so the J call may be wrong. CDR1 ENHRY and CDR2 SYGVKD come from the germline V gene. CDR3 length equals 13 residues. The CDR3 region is CAVSESNNLEQYF. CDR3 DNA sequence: TGTGCCGTCAGTGAGTCGAATAATCTCGAGCAGTACTTC.

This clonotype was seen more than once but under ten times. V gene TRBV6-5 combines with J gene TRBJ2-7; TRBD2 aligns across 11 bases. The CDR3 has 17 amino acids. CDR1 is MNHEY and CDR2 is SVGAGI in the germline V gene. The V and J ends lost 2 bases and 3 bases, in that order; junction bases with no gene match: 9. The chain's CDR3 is CASSYKLAGVSYYEQYF. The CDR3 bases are TGTGCCAGCAGTTACAAACTAGCGGGAGTCAGTTACTACGAGCAGTACTTC.

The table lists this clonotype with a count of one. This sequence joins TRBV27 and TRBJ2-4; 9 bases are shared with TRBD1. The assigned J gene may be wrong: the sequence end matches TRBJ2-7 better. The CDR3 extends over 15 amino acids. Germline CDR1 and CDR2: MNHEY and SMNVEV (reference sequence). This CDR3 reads CASSLLGTGNYEQYF. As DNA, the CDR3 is TGTGCCAGCAGTTTATTAGGGACAGGGAACTACGAGCAGTACTTC.

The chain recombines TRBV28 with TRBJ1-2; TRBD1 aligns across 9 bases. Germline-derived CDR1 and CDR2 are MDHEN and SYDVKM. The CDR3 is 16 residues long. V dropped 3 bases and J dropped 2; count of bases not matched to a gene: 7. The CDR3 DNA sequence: TGTGCCAGCAGTTTTGTGGGACAGGGTCAGAACTATGGCTACACCTTC. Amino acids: CASSFVGQGQNYGYTF.

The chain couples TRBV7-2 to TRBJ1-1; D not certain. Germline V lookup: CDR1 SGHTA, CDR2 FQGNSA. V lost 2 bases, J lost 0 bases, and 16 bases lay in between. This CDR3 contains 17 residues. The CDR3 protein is CASSLFLREDMNTEAFF. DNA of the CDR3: TGTGCCAGCAGCTTATTCCTGCGGGAAGATATGAACACTGAAGCTTTCTTT.

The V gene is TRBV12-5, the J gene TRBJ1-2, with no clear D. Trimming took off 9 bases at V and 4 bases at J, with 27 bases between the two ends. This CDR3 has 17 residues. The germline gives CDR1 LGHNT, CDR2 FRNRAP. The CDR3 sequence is CASAQRALAAFVYGYTF. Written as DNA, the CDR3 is TGTGCTAGCGCGCAACGAGCCTTGGCAGCCTTCGTCTATGGCTACACCTTC.

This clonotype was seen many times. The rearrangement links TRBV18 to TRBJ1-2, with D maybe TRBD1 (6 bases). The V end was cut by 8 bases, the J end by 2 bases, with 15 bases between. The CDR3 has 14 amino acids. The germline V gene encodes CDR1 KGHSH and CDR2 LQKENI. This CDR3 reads CASSPTGTNYGYTF. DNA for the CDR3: TGTGCCAGCAGCCCAACAGGGACCAACTATGGCTACACCTTC.

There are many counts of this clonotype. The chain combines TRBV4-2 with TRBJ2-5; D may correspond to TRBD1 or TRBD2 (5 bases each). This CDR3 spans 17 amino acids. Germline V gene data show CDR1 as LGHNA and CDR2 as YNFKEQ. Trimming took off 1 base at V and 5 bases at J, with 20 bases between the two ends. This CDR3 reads CASSQALLGTPAETQYF. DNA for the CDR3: TGTGCCAGCAGCCAAGCGCTCTTGGGGACGCCTGCGGAGACCCAGTACTTC.

CDR3 sequence reads: CASSVVSGVQETQYF. CDR3 nucleotide sequence: TGTGCCAGCAGCGTAGTAAGTGGCGTCCAAGAGACCCAGTACTTC. The chain employs TRBV9 and TRBJ2-5; D remains ambiguous. Germline assignment: CDR1 SGDLS and CDR2 YYNGEE. V lost 0 bases, J lost 1 base, and 10 bases lay in between. The CDR3 has 15 amino acids.

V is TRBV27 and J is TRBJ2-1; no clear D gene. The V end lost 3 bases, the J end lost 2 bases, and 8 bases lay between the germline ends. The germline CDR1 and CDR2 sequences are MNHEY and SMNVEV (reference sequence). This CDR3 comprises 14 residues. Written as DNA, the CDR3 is TGTGCCAGCAGTTTCATTAGCCCCTACAATGAGCAGTTCTTC. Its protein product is CASSFISPYNEQFF.

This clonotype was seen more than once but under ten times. CDR3 residues: CASSQGTSGWGEMGEQYF. CDR3 coding DNA: TGCGCCAGCAGCCAGGGGACTAGCGGGTGGGGGGAGATGGGCGAGCAGTACTTC. The chain has TRBV4-3 and TRBJ2-7; TRBD2 matches 12 bases. The V gene's germline CDR1 is LGHNA and CDR2 YSLEER. With V trimmed by 3 bases and J by 6 bases, 15 bases remained unmatched. CDR3 size: 18 residues.

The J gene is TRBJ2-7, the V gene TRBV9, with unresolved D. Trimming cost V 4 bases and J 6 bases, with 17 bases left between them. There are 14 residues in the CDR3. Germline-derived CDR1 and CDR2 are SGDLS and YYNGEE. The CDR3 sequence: CASSTTRARTEQYF. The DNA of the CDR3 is TGTGCCAGCAGCACCACCCGGGCCAGGACCGAGCAGTACTTC.

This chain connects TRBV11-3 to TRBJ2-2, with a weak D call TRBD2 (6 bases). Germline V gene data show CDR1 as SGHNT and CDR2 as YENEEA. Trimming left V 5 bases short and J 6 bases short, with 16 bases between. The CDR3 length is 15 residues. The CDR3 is CASSTAGITPGELFF. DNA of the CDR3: TGTGCCAGCAGCACAGCGGGCATAACCCCCGGGGAGCTGTTTTTT.

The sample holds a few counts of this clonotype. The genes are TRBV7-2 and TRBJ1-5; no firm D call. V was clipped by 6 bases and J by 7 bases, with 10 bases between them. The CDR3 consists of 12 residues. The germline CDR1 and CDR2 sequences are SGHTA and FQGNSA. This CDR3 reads CASSYSGQPQHF. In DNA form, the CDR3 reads TGTGCCAGCAGTTATAGCGGGCAGCCCCAGCATTTT. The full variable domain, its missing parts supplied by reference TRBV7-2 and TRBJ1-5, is GAGVSQSPSNKVTEKGKDVELRCDPISGHTALYWYRQSLGQGLEFLIYFQGNSAPDKSGLPSDRFSAERTGGSVSTLTIQRTQQEDSAVYLCASSYSGQPQHFGDGTRLSIL.